This T cell receptor (beta chain) was sequenced for a study of shared clonotypes between healthy human individuals. The overall study: There were three CD4 naive, three CD4 memory, two CD8 naive and one CD8 memory plates per donor.

Splitting of CD4+ cells produced CD45RA+ naive and CD45RA-negative memory subsets. The CDR3 length is 15 residues. CDR1 MNHEY and CDR2 SMNVEV come from the germline V gene (reference sequence). J lost 3 bases, V lost 4 bases, and 8 bases had no gene match. Remarks on this clone: The antigen is not known.

General observations from the study: Rarefaction showed sorted-subset sequencing was incomplete despite large depth.

The repertoire was sequenced with immunoSEQ multiplex PCR; TCRdb's copy has only in-frame clones and lacks some. The data hold around 2.1 million clones, with under 97% observed a single time. The source is a man younger than 30 in good health. Material: naive CD4+ T cells sorted from blood. Subset given: CD45RA+ positively selected. The chain recombines TRBV27 with TRBJ2-5; 7 bases line up with TRBD1. CDR3 amino acids: CASSSLGQGEETQYF. The DNA of the CDR3 is TGTGCCAGCAGTTCCCTAGGGCAGGGGGAAGAGACCCAGTACTTC.